The sequence of this T cell receptor beta chain was determined in a study of T cell responses to AZD1222 COVID-19 vaccine. Overall study findings and caveats: CD4 TCRs linked to vaccination spanned spike, dominating at 160-218 and 743-854. Researchers took repertoire samples only after the peak T cell response had come. Seropositive at baseline were only a handful of AZD1222 recipients.

The repertoire was sequenced with immunoSEQ multiplex PCR; TCRdb's copy has only in-frame clones and lacks some. The table records approximately 100,000 clones, 90% of them present only once. The germline V gene encodes CDR1 SEHNR and CDR2 FQNEAQ (reference sequence). This CDR3 comprises 14 residues. The V end was cut by 3 bases, the J end by 8 bases, with 11 bases between. Researchers grouped second doses given at about 4 or about 12 weeks into one pool. Details on this clone: The antigen is undetermined.

J is TRBJ1-6 and V is TRBV7-9; D perhaps matches TRBD1 (5 bases). The sample in question was peripheral blood, obtained 28 days after the second AZD1222 dose. This clonotype was obtained from an adult who received the AZD1222 COVID-19 vaccine. CDR3 coding DNA: TGTGCCAGCAGCTTGCAGGGTGTCTATTCACCCCTCCACTTT. Amino acid sequence: CASSLQGVYSPLHF.